This TCR beta chain emerged from a study of identifying expanded T cells in peripheral blood. Measured with immunoSEQ multiplex PCR; TCRdb has only the in-frame clones, and not every one. The data contain about 94,000 clones, 70% to 90% of them seen just once; the ten biggest clones take up approximately 5.2%. This CDR3 region has 17 residues. Trimming took off 0 bases at V and 1 base at J, with 16 bases between the two ends. Germline V gene lookup returns CDR1 SGHRS and CDR2 YFSETQ. The sample comprised blood. This TCR was recovered from a person aged 18 to 70 in good health. The chain links TRBV5-1 to TRBJ1-1, with D hard to call. The CDR3 sequence is CASSLGTTAWPNTEAFF. The CDR3 coding sequence is TGCGCCAGCAGCTTGGGCACTACAGCTTGGCCGAACACTGAAGCTTTCTTT.